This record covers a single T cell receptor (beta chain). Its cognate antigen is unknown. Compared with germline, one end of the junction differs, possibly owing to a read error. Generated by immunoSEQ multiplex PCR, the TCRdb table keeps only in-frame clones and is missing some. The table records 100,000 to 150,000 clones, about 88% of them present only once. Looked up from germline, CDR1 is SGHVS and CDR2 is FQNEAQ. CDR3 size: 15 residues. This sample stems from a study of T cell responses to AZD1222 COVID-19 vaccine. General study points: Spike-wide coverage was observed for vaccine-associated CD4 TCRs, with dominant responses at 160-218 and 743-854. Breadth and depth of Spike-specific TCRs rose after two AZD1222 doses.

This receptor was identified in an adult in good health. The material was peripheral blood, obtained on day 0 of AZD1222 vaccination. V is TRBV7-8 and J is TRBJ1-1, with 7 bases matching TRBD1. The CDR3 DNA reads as TGTGCCAGCAGCTTACGTGACAGGGTTAACAATGAAGCTTTCTTT. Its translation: CASSLRDRVNNEAFF.